This T cell receptor beta chain was sequenced in a study of T-cell reconstitution after alpha-beta-depleted transplantation in children. This clonotype has ten or more counts. Germline CDR1 SGHTA, CDR2 FQGNSA. The V and J ends lost 4 bases and 1 base, in that order; junction bases with no gene match: 7. The CDR3 consists of 16 residues. A library of TCRbeta sequences, prepared with unique molecular identifiers, was generated. Via MiXCR, TCRdb re-called the PCR reads, giving one row per CDR3 protein. Counted here are 100,000 or so distinct CDR3 sequences, less than 15% occurring once; the ten biggest clones make up more than 11%.

The clonotype was recovered from a human donor who donated a stem cell graft to a child with inherited bone marrow failure. The sample was PBMCs from the stem cell graft donor, taken from the stem cell graft. The chain joins TRBV7-2 to TRBJ2-3; 8 nucleotides line up with TRBD2. CDR3 amino acids: CASSSRAAGGTDTQYF. The DNA of the CDR3 is TGTGCCAGCAGCTCCCGGGCAGCGGGAGGCACAGATACGCAGTATTTT.